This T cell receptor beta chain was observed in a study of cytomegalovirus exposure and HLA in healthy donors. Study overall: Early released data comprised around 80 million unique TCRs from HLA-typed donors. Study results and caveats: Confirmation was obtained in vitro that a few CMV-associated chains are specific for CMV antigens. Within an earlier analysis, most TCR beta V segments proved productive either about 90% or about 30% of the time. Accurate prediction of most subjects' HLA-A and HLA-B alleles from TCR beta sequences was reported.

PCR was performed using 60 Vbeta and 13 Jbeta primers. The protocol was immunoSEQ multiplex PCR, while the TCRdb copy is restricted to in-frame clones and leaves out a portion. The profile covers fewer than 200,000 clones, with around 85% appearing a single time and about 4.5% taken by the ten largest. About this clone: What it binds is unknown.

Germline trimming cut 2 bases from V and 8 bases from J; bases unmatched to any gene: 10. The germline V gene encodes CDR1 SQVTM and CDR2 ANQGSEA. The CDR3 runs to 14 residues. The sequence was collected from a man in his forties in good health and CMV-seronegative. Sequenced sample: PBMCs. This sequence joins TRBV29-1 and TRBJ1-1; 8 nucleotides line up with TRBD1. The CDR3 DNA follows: TGCAGCGTTGAAATTAGTCTTTGGACAGGGGAAGCTTTCTTT. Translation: CSVEISLWTGEAFF. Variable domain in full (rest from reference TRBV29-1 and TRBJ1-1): SAVISQKPSRDICQRGTSLTIQCQVDSQVTMMFWYRQQPGQSLTLIATANQGSEATYESGFVIDKFPISRPNLTFSTLTVSNMSPEDSSIYLCSVEISLWTGEAFFGQGTRLTVV.